A selection of T cell receptor beta chains follows, all from one sample in a study of CD8+ T cells in alopecia areata. Clones were read by immunoSEQ multiplex PCR, and TCRdb kept only the in-frame ones, dropping some. The sample has some 210,000 clones, more than 45% seen once. Material: CD4+ T cells sorted from blood, obtained at week 0. Receptors originate from a human donor with alopecia areata. Both conserved end residues are part of each CDR3. Fields, in order: D gene, J gene, V gene, clone size, CDR3 protein, CDR3 DNA. A D gene is named only where the DNA matches it firmly. Clone size is given for some rows only: seen once, a few or many times, or a class if the clone is expanded.

TRBD2 | TRBJ2-3 | TRBV4-1 | NA | CASSQESGTTDTQYF | TGCGCCAGCAGCCAAGAGAGCGGGACCACAGATACGCAGTATTTT
NA | TRBJ2-1 | TRBV29-1 | NA | CSVDHRGLGSDEQFF | TGCAGCGTTGACCACAGGGGACTAGGGTCGGATGAGCAGTTCTTC
NA | TRBJ1-1 | TRBV7-9 | NA | CASSFRDTNTEAFF | TGTGCCAGCAGCTTCCGGGACACCAACACTGAAGCTTTCTTT
NA | TRBJ2-7 | TRBV6-1 | NA | CASSESGGRDEQYF | TGTGCCAGCAGTGAATCCGGGGGTCGGGACGAGCAGTACTTC
TRBD1 | TRBJ1-5 | TRBV6-6 | NA | CASSYGQGTQPQHF | TGTGCCAGCAGTTATGGACAGGGGACTCAGCCCCAGCATTTT
NA | TRBJ1-2 | TRBV9 | once | CASSVGLSPNYGYTF | TGTGCCAGCAGCGTTGGACTCAGCCCGAACTATGGCTACACCTTC
NA | TRBJ2-6 | TRBV5-4 | NA | CASKLQSSSGANVLTF | TGTGCCAGCAAGCTCCAGAGCAGCTCTGGGGCCAACGTCCTGACTTTC
NA | TRBJ1-1 | TRBV6-5 | NA | CASSYRTSDTEAFF | TGTGCCAGCAGTTACAGAACCTCGGACACTGAAGCTTTCTTT
NA | TRBJ1-5 | TRBV29-1 | NA | CSVVIGNQPQHF | TGCAGCGTTGTTATCGGAAATCAGCCCCAGCATTTT
NA | TRBJ1-1 | TRBV5-1 | NA | CASSAGGWTEAFF | TGCGCCAGCAGCGCCGGAGGTTGGACTGAAGCTTTCTTT
NA | TRBJ2-3 | TRBV2 | NA | CASSEGTDTQYF | TGTGCCAGCAGTGAGGGCACAGATACGCAGTATTTT
TRBD2 | TRBJ2-5 | TRBV7-7 | once | CASSQRLAGWEETQYF | TGTGCTAGCAGCCAACGACTAGCGGGATGGGAAGAGACCCAGTACTTC
NA | TRBJ1-1 | TRBV7-9 | NA | CASSPSTANTEAFF | TGTGCCAGCAGCCCCTCTACGGCGAACACTGAAGCTTTCTTT
NA | TRBJ2-4 | TRBV2 | once | CASSGGSGIQYF | TGTGCCAGCAGTGGGGGGTCGGGCATTCAGTACTTC
NA | TRBJ1-1 | TRBV11-2 | NA | CASSPMEDTEAFF | TGTGCCAGCAGCCCCATGGAAGACACTGAAGCTTTCTTT
NA | TRBJ1-5 | TRBV27 | once | CASSAYQSNQPQHF | TGTGCCAGCAGTGCATACCAATCGAATCAGCCCCAGCATTTT
NA | TRBJ2-1 | TRBV5-1 | NA | CASSFSSEQFF | TGCGCCAGCAGCTTTAGCAGTGAGCAGTTCTTC
NA | TRBJ1-2 | TRBV29-1 | NA | CSSDGPANYGYTF | TGCAGCTCTGACGGGCCTGCTAACTATGGCTACACCTTC